This T cell receptor (beta chain) was observed in a study of graft-versus-host responses after intestinal transplantation. Whole-study context: Those transplanted obtained multivisceral, liver-intestinal, or isolated intestinal grafts. For 3 to 4 years after anti-thymocyte globulin induction, all recipients took tacrolimus and steroids.

V lost 6 bases and J 9 bases, leaving 18 bases between the germline ends. Per germline, CDR1 SGHVS and CDR2 FNYEAQ. The CDR3 contains 14 residues. This clone was observed a handful of times. Some clones are missing from TCRdb's copy, which holds only in-frame ones; the method was immunoSEQ multiplex PCR. The sample records 13,000 to 15,000 clones, around a third being singletons. The source of this sequence is a human patient who received an intestinal transplant. The sample here was alloreactive CD4+ T cells from a mixed lymphocyte reaction culture, taken before intestinal transplant. Subset in this sample: CFSE-low proliferating T cells sorted from roughly six-day pre-transplant mixed lymphocyte reaction (GvH or HvG direction). This chain connects TRBV7-6 to TRBJ2-4; possibly TRBD2 for D (7 bases). In DNA, the CDR3 is TGTGCCAGCAGTCAAAGTAGGGGGGGCGGCATTCAGTACTTC. It codes for CASSQSRGGGIQYF.